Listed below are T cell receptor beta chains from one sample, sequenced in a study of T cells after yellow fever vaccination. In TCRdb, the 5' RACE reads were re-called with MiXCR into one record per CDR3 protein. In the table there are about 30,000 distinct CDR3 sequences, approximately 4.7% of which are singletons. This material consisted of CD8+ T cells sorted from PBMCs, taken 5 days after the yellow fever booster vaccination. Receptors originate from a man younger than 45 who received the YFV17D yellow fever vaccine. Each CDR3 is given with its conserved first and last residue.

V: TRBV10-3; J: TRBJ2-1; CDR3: CAISESEGVLLAGDTEQFF
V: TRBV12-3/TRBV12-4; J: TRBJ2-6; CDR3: CASSPVVGANVLTF
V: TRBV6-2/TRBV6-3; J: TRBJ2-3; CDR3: CASSTGLAGPHTDTQYF
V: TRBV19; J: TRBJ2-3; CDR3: CASSTGVGTGSDTQYF
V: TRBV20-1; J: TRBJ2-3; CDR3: CCAWGTSGTSSTDTQYF
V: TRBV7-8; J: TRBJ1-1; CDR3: CASSLFQGGTEAFF
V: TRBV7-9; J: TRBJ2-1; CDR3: CASSPPWGSAENEQFF
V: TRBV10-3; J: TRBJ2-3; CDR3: CAISDRPPAGTDTQYF
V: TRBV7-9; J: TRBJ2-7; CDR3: CASSLDSASSYEQYF
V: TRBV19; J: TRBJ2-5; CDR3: CASSILAGGRETQYF
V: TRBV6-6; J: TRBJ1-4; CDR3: CASSSDRGNGLFF
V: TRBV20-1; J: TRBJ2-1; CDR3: CSADGLSFNEQFF
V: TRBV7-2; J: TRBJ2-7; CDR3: CASSLALAGGREQYF
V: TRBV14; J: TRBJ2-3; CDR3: CASSPLVREGFDTQYF
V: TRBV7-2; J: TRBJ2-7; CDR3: CASSLAFGEQYF
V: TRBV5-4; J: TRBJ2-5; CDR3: CASREVGSPQETQYF
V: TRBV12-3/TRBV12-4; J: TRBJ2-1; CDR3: CASSIPGLAGGNRQFF
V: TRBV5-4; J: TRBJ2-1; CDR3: CASSFLYGSSYNEQFF
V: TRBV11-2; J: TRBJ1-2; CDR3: CASSTWEDKNNYGYTF
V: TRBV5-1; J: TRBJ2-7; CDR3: CASSLESPGLGSSEQYF
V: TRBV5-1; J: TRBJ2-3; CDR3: CASSWTGVSDTQYF
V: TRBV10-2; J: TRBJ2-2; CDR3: CASRVAGELFF
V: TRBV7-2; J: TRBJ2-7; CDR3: CASSLVSSGGYEQYF
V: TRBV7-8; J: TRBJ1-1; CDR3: CASSHVDTEAFF
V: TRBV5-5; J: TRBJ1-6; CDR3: CASSLWMTENSPLHF
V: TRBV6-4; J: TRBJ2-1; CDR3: CASSGGGVGGNEQFF
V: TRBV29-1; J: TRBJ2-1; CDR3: CSVEDRGLGTSGHNEQFF